What follows are 28 T cell receptor beta chains derived from one specimen sequenced in a study of immune evolution from preneoplasia to lung adenocarcinoma. Produced via immunoSEQ multiplex PCR; TCRdb's table is partial and in-frame only. This sample has 8,500 to 10,000 clones, with over 75% found just once. Sequencing input: FFPE lung adenocarcinoma in situ tissue. The receptor source for this set is a person in their 70s with lung adenocarcinoma.

This chain uses TRBV9 with TRBJ2-5, with no clear D. Germline CDR1 and CDR2: SGDLS and YYNGEE. V dropped 5 bases and J dropped 5 bases, with 4 bases sitting between them. The length of the CDR3 is 10 residues. The CDR3 reads CASRTETQYF. Written as DNA, the CDR3 is TGTGCCAGCAGAACCGAGACCCAGTACTTC.

This rearrangement joins TRBV9 to TRBJ1-3; D uncertain. The CDR3 totals 14 residues. V lost 3 bases to trimming and J lost 0 bases, with 7 bases between them. From germline, CDR1 is SGDLS and CDR2 YYNGEE. DNA for the CDR3: TGTGCCAGCAGCGCTGTGAACTCTGGAAACACCATATATTTT. As protein: CASSAVNSGNTIYF.

The gene calls are TRBV9 and TRBJ1-2, with D possibly matching TRBD1 (5 bases). Trimming removed 3 bases at V and 5 bases at J, with 14 bases between. The CDR3 is 14 residues long. The germline CDR1 and CDR2 sequences are SGDLS and YYNGEE. For the CDR3, the DNA is TGTGCCAGCAGCGCGACGGGGGGGGGATATGGCTACACCTTC. It yields the protein CASSATGGGYGYTF.

This clone has just a few counts. The genes are TRBV28 and TRBJ1-2; the D gene is possibly TRBD1 (6 bases). This CDR3 region has 13 residues. CDR1 and CDR2 from the germline V gene are MDHEN and SYDVKM. The ends were cut back, 7 bases at V and 7 bases at J, with 16 bases in the middle. CDR3 nucleotides: TGTGCCAGCAAAAGGGGGGGGGCCGCTGGCTACACCTTC. Translated, it gives CASKRGGAAGYTF.

V gene TRBV2 combines with J gene TRBJ2-3; no firm D call. The CDR3 sequence is 12 residues long. Germline values: CDR1 SNHLY, CDR2 FYNNEI. The V end was cut by 4 bases, the J end by 5 bases, with 7 bases between. The CDR3 DNA reads as TGTGCCAGCAGTGTAGGAATAGATACGCAGTATTTT. Its translation: CASSVGIDTQYF.

J is TRBJ2-7 and V is TRBV2; 10 nucleotides match TRBD1. This CDR3 contains 14 residues. V gave up 4 bases and J gave up 5 bases; unmatched junction bases: 5. Germline CDR1 SNHLY, CDR2 FYNNEI. CDR3 amino acids: CASSAGTGAHEQYF. CDR3 DNA: TGTGCCAGCAGTGCTGGGACAGGGGCCCACGAGCAGTACTTC.

The V and J genes are TRBV11-1 and TRBJ2-1; maybe TRBD2 (5 bases). V was cut by 8 bases and J by 5 bases, with 16 bases left in between. The CDR3 runs to 14 residues. Germline CDR1 is SGHAT and CDR2 is FQDESV (reference sequence). The CDR3 spells CASGVGAKNNEQFF. The CDR3 DNA follows: TGTGCCAGCGGGGTGGGAGCAAAGAACAATGAGCAGTTCTTC.

The V call is TRBV6-5, the J call TRBJ2-4; the match to TRBD1 covers 7 bases. The CDR3 length is 14 residues. Trimming cost V 5 bases and J 8 bases; bases outside gene matches: 9. Germline lookup yields CDR1 MNHEY and CDR2 SVGAGI. In nucleotides, the CDR3 is TGTGCCAGCAGTATAGACAGGGAGAAGGACATTCAGTACTTC. Amino acids: CASSIDREKDIQYF.

The chain links TRBV28 to TRBJ1-4; D ambiguous. CDR3 length: 15 residues. Germline V gives CDR1 MDHEN, CDR2 SYDVKM. Trimming took 5 bases from V and 0 from J, leaving 10 bases between them. The CDR3 bases are TGTGCCAGCAGTCCCCAGACGGCAACTAATGAAAAACTGTTTTTT. Protein sequence: CASSPQTATNEKLFF.

This chain uses TRBV7-2 with TRBJ2-2, with unresolved D. The CDR3 covers 13 residues. Germline CDR1 SGHTA, CDR2 FQGNSA. V dropped 3 bases and J dropped 6 bases, with 8 bases sitting between them. The CDR3 protein is CASSFVKSGELFF. The CDR3 DNA follows: TGTGCCAGCAGCTTTGTTAAGTCCGGGGAGCTGTTTTTT.

This sequence joins TRBV7-8 and TRBJ2-7; 9 nucleotides agree with TRBD1. This CDR3 comprises 15 residues. V lost 5 bases to trimming and J lost 3 bases; unmatched junction nucleotides: 8. Per germline, CDR1 SGHVS and CDR2 FQNEAQ. CDR3 residues: CASSETGGMGYEQYF. The CDR3 DNA is TGTGCCAGCAGCGAAACAGGGGGCATGGGCTACGAGCAGTACTTC.

This clone came up a few times. The J gene is TRBJ1-4, the V gene TRBV29-1; D gene ambiguous. The CDR3 sequence is 15 residues long. In germline, CDR1 is SQVTM, CDR2 ANQGSEA. The V end was cut by 1 base, the J end by 10 bases, with 19 bases between. The DNA for the CDR3 is TGCAGCGTTGAAGTGAGAGGTCGGCAGGCTGGAAAACTGTTTTTT. This gives the protein CSVEVRGRQAGKLFF.

This chain links TRBV5-1 with TRBJ1-5; D gene unclear. There are 13 residues in the CDR3. Germline CDR1 and CDR2: SGHRS and YFSETQ. The germline V and J ends were trimmed by 0 bases and 4 bases, with 5 bases remaining between them. Written as DNA, the CDR3 is TGCGCCAGCAGCTTGGGGGAGAATCAGCCCCAGCATTTT. Its protein is CASSLGENQPQHF.

V usage is TRBV6-4 and J usage is TRBJ2-2; D gene ambiguous. The ends were cut back, 1 base at V and 3 bases at J, with 6 bases in the middle. This CDR3 is built from 14 residues. Germline CDR1 is MRHNA and CDR2 is SNTAGT. The CDR3 bases are TGTGCCAGCAGTGACTTTCCCGACACCGGGGAGCTGTTTTTT. Translating it yields CASSDFPDTGELFF.

The CDR3 protein is CASSPRDGYYGYTF. CDR3 DNA: TGTGCCAGCTCACCACGCGACGGATACTATGGCTACACCTTC. V usage is TRBV18 and J usage is TRBJ1-2; D is unresolved. Germline lookup yields CDR1 KGHSH and CDR2 LQKENI. The CDR3 sequence is 14 residues long. With 1 base removed from V and 3 bases from J, the gap between germline ends came to 9 bases. The full variable domain, rest sourced from reference TRBV18 and TRBJ1-2, is NAGVMQNPRHLVRRRGQEARLRCSPMKGHSHVYWYRQLPEEGLKFMVYLQKENIIDESGMPKERFSAEFPKEGPSILRIQQVVRGDSAAYFCASSPRDGYYGYTFGSGTRLTVV.

The V and J genes are TRBV6-1 and TRBJ2-4; D might be TRBD1 or TRBD2, each matching 5 bases. Trimming took off 1 base at V and 7 bases at J, with 11 bases between the two ends. The germline V gene encodes CDR1 MNHNS and CDR2 SASEGT. The CDR3 is 14 amino acids. DNA of the CDR3: TGTGCCAGCAGTGAAGGGGTAGAGGGGAACATTCAGTACTTC. It codes for CASSEGVEGNIQYF.

The chain uses TRBV29-1 and TRBJ2-7; 7 bases are shared with TRBD2. The CDR3 is made up of 15 amino acids. Germline assignment: CDR1 SQVTM and CDR2 ANQGSEA. J was trimmed by 4 bases and V by 2 bases; bases with no gene match: 11. The CDR3 loop is CSVEKDGGRSYEQYF. The CDR3 coding sequence is TGCAGCGTTGAAAAGGACGGGGGGAGGTCGTACGAGCAGTACTTC.

The chain carries TRBV11-1 and TRBJ1-1, with D uncertain. V was trimmed by 1 base and J by 5 bases, leaving 14 bases between them. The CDR3 is 15 residues long. Germline lookup yields CDR1 SGHAT and CDR2 FQDESV (reference sequence). DNA for the CDR3: TGTGCCAGCAGCTTAGTTGAAGGGTCGAGGACTGAAGCTTTCTTT. It translates to CASSLVEGSRTEAFF.

J is TRBJ1-2 and V is TRBV28, with D tentatively TRBD1 (5 bases). Trimming took 10 bases from V and 8 from J, leaving 20 bases between them. Germline assignment: CDR1 MDHEN and CDR2 SYDVKM. The CDR3 has 13 amino acids. The CDR3 reads CATPTRGLGGYTF. CDR3 in DNA: TGTGCCACCCCCACCCGGGGCCTCGGAGGCTACACCTTC.

Within the sample, this clone is medium-sized. The rearrangement uses TRBV6-1 and TRBJ1-2; D may be TRBD1 (5 bases). Germline CDR1 reads MNHNS; CDR2 reads SASEGT. There are 15 residues in the CDR3. V shed 1 base and J shed 1 base, with 10 bases lying between them. CDR3 amino acids: CASSEEVGVNYGYTF. Here the CDR3 DNA reads TGTGCCAGCAGTGAAGAGGTGGGGGTTAACTATGGCTACACCTTC.

Only one count was recorded for this clone. The chain combines TRBV6-1 with TRBJ2-5; TRBD2 matches at 12 bases. The length of the CDR3 is 15 residues. Germline lookup yields CDR1 MNHNS and CDR2 SASEGT. The J segment lost 5 bases and the V segment lost 2 bases, leaving 3 bases of the junction unmatched. CDR3 DNA sequence: TGTGCCAGCAGTGAACTAGCGGGGGGGCCGGAGACCCAGTACTTC. It encodes CASSELAGGPETQYF.

On this clone itself: One end of the junction does not line up with germline, which may come from a read error. The J gene is TRBJ2-7, the V gene TRBV6-5; D possibly uses TRBD1 or TRBD2 (5 bases each). The CDR3 totals 13 residues. Germline V gives CDR1 MNHEY, CDR2 SVGAGI. CDR3 in DNA: TGTGCCAGCAGTTACTTTAAGTGGGACGAACAGTACTTC. It encodes CASSYFKWDEQYF.

The CDR3 sequence: CASSLEPGQGFHEQYF. The DNA of the CDR3 is TGTGCCAGTAGCCTGGAGCCGGGACAGGGTTTCCACGAGCAGTACTTC. This chain links TRBV19 with TRBJ2-7; 9 positions agree with TRBD1. Germline CDR1 is LNHDA and CDR2 is SQIVND (reference sequence). CDR3 length equals 16 residues. With V trimmed by 6 bases and J by 5 bases, 14 bases remained unmatched.

The count of this clone is one. This chain links TRBV11-1 with TRBJ1-6, with D uncertain. The length of the CDR3 is 14 residues. V dropped 4 bases and J dropped 6 bases, with 10 bases sitting between them. Germline CDR1 is SGHAT and CDR2 is FQDESV (reference sequence). As DNA, the CDR3 is TGTGCCAGCAGCTCGGGCCCGGTTAATTCACCCCTCCACTTT. Its protein is CASSSGPVNSPLHF.

This chain links TRBV11-2 with TRBJ2-1; D not resolved. V shed 3 bases and J shed 0 bases, with 6 bases lying between them. The CDR3 sequence is 14 residues long. The germline gives CDR1 SGHAT, CDR2 FQNNGV. CDR3 region: CASSLSTSYNEQFF. In nucleotides, the CDR3 is TGTGCCAGCAGCTTGAGCACCTCCTACAATGAGCAGTTCTTC. The full variable domain, with the rest looked up from reference TRBV11-2 and TRBJ2-1, is EAGVAQSPRYKIIEKRQSVAFWCNPISGHATLYWYQQILGQGPKLLIQFQNNGVVDDSQLPKDRFSAERLKGVDSTLKIQPAKLEDSAVYLCASSLSTSYNEQFFGPGTRLTVL.

The CDR3 DNA sequence: TGTGCCAGCAGCCAAGGACAGGGAAGCGCAAGCACAGATACGCAGTATTTT. This codes for CASSQGQGSASTDTQYF. This chain links TRBV14 with TRBJ2-3; 7 bases line up with TRBD1. Germline V CDR1 and CDR2: SGHDN, FVKESK. V was pared by 1 base and J by 0 bases, with 7 bases of the junction left unmatched. This CDR3 has 17 amino acids.

The rearrangement joins TRBV10-2 to TRBJ2-5; D ambiguous. Germline values: CDR1 WSHSY, CDR2 SAAADI. V shed 8 bases and J shed 0 bases, with 10 bases lying between them. This CDR3 comprises 13 residues. The CDR3 loop reads CASRRSYQETQYF. The CDR3 DNA sequence: TGCGCCAGCCGAAGATCGTACCAAGAGACCCAGTACTTC.

The chain couples TRBV5-1 to TRBJ1-4; tentative D call: TRBD1 (5 bases). Germline V gene lookup returns CDR1 SGHRS and CDR2 YFSETQ. The V end lost 4 bases, the J end lost 6 bases, and 13 bases lay between the germline ends. CDR3 length equals 14 residues. CDR3 protein: CASSPAGVDEKLFF. Here the CDR3 DNA reads TGCGCCAGCAGCCCCGCGGGGGTTGATGAAAAACTGTTTTTT. Full variable domain (rest looked up from reference TRBV5-1 and TRBJ1-4): KAGVTQTPRYLIKTRGQQVTLSCSPISGHRSVSWYQQTPGQGLQFLFEYFSETQRNKGNFPGRFSGRQFSNSRSEMNVSTLELGDSALYLCASSPAGVDEKLFFGSGTQLSVL.